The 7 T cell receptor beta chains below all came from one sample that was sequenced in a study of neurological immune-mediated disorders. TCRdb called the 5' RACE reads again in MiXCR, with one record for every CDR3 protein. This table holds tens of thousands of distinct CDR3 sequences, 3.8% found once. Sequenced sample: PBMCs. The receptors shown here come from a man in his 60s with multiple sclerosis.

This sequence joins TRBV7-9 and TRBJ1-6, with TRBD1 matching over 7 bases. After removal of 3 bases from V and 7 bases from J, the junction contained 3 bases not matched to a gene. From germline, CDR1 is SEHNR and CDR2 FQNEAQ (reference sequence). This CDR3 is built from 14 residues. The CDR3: CASSFGTENSPLHF. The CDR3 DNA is TGTGCCAGCAGCTTCGGGACAGAAAATTCACCCCTCCACTTT.

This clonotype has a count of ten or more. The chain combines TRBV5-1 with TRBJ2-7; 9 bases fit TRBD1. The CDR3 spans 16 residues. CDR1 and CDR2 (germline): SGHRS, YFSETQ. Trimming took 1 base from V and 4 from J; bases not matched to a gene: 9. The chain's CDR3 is CASSLTGTGNFYEQYF. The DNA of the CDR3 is TGCGCCAGCAGCTTGACCGGGACAGGGAATTTTTACGAGCAGTACTTC.

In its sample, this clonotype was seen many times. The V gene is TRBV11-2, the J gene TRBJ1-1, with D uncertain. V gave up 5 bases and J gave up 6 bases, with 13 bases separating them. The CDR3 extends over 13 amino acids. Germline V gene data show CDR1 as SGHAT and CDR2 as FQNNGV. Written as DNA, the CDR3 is TGTGCCAGCAGCGTCCTGTCGGGGTCTGAAGCTTTCTTT. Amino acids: CASSVLSGSEAFF.

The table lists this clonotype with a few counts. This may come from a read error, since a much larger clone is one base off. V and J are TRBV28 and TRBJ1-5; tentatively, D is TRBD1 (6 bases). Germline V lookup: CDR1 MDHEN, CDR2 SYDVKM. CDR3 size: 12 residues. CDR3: CASSSDSQHQHF. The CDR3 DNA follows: TGTGCCAGCAGTTCGGACAGCCAGCACCAGCATTTT.

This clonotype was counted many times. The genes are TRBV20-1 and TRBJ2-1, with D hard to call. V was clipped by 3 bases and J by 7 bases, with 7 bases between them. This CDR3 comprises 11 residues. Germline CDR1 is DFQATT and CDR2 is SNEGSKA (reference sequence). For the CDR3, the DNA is TGCAGTGCTAGTGGGAAAAATGAGCAGTTCTTC. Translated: CSASGKNEQFF.

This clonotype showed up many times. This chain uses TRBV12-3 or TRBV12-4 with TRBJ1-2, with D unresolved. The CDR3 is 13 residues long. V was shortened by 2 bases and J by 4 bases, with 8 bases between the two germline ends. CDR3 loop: CASSLSHLYGYTF. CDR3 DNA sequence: TGTGCCAGCAGTTTATCGCACCTCTATGGCTACACCTTC.

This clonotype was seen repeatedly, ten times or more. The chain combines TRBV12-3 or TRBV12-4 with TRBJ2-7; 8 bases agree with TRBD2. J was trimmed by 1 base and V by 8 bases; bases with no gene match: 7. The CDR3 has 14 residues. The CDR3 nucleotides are TGTGCCAGCCGGTCCCTAGCGGGTTCCTACGAGCAGTACTTC. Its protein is CASRSLAGSYEQYF.